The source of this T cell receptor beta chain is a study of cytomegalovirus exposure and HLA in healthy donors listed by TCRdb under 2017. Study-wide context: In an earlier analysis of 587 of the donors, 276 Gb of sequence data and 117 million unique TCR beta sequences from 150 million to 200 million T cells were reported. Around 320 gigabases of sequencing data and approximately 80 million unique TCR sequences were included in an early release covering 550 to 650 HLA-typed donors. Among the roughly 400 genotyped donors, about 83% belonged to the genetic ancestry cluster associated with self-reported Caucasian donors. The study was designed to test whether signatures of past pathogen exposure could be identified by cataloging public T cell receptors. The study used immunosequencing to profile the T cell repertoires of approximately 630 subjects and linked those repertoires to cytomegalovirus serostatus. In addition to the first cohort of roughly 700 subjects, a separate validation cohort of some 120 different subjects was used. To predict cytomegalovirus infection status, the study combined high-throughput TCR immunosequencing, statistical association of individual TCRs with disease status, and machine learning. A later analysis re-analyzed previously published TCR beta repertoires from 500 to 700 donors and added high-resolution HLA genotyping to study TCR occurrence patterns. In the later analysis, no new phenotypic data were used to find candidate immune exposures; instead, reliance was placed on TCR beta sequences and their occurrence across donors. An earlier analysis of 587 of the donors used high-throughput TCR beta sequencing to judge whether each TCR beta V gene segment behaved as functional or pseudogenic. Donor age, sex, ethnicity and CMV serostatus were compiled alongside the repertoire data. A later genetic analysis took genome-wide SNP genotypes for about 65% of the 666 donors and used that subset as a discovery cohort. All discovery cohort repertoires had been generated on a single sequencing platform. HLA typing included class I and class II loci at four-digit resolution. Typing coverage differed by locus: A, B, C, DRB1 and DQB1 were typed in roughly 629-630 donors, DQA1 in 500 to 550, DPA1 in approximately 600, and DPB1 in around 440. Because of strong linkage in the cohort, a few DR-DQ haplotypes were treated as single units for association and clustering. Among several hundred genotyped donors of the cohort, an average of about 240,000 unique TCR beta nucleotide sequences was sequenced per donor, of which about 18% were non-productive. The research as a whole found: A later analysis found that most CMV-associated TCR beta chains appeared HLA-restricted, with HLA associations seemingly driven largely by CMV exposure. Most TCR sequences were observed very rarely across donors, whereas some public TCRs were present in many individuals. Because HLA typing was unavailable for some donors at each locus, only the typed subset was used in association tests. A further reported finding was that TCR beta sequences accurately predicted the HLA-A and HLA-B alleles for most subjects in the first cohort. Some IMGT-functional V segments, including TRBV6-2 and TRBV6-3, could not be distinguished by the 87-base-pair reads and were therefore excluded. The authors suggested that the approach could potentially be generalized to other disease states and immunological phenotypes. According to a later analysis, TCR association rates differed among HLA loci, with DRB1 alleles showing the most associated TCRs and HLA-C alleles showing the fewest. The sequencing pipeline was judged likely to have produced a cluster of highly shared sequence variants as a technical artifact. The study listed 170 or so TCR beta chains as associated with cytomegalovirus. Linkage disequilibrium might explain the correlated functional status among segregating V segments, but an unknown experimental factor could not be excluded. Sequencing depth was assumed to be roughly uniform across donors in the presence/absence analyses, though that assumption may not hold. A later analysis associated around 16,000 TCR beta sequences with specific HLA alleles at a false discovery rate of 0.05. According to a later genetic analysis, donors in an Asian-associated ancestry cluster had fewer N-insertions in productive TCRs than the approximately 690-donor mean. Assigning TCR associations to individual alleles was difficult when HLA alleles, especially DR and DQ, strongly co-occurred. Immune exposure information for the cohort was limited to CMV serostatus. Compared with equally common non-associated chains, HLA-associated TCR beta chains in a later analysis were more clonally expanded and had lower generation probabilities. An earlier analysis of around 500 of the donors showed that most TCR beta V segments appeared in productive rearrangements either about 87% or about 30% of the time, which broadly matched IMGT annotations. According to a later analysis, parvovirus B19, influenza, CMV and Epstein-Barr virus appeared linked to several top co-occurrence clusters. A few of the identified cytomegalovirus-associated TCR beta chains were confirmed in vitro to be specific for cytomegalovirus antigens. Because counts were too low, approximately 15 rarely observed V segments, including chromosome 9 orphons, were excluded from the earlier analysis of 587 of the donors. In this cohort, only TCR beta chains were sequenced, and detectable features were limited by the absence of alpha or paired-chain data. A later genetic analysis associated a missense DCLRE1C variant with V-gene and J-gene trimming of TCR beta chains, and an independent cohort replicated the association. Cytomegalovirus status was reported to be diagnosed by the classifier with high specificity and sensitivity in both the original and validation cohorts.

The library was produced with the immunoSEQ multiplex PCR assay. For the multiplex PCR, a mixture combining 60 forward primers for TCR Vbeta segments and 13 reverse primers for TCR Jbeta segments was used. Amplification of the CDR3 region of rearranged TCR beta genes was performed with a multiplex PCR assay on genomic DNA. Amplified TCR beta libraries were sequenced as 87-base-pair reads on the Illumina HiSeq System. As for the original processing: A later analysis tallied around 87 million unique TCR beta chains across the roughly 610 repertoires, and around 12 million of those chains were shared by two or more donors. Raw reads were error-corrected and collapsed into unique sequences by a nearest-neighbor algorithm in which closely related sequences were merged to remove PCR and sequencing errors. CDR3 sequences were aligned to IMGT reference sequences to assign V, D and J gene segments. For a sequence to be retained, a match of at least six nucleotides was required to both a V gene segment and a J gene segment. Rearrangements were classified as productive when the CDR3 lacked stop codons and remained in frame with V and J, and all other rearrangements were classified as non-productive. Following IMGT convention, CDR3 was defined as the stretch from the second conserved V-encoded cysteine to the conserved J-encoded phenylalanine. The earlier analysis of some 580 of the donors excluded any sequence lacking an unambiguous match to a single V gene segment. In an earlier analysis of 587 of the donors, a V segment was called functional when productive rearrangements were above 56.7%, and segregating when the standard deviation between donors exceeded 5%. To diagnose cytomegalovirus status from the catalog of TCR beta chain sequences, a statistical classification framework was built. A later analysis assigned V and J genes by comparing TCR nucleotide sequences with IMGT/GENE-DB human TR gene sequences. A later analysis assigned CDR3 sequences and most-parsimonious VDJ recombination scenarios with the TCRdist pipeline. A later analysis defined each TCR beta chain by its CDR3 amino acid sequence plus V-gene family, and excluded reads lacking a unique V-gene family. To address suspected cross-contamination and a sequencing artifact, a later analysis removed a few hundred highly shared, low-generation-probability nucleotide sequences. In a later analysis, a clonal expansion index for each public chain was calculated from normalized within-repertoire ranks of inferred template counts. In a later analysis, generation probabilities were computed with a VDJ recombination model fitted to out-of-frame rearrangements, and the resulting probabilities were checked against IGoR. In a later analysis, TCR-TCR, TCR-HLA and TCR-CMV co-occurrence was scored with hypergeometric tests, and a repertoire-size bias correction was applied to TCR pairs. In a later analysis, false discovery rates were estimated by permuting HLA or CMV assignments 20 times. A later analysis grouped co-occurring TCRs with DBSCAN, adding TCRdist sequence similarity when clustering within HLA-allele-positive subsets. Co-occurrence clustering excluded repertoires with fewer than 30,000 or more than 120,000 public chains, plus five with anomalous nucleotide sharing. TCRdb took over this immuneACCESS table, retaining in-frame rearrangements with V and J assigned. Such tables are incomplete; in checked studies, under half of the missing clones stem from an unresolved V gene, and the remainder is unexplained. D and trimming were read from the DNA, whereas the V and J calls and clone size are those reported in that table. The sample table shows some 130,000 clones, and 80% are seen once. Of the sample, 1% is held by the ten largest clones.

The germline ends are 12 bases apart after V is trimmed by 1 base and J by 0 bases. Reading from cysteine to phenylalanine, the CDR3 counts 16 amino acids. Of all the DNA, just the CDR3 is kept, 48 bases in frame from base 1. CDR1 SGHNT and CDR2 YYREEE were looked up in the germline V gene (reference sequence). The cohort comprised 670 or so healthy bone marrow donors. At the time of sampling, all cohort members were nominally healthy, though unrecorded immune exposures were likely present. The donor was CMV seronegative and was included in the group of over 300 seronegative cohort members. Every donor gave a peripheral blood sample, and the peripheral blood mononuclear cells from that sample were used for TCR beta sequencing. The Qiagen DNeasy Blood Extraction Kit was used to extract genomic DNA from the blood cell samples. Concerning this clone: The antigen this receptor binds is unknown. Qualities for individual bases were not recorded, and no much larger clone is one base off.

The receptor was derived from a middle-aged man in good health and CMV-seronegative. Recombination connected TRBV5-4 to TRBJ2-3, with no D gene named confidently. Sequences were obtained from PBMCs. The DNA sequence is TGTGCCAGCAGCTTGTATGGCAGAAGTAGCACAGATACGCAGTATTTT. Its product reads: CASSLYGRSSTDTQYF.